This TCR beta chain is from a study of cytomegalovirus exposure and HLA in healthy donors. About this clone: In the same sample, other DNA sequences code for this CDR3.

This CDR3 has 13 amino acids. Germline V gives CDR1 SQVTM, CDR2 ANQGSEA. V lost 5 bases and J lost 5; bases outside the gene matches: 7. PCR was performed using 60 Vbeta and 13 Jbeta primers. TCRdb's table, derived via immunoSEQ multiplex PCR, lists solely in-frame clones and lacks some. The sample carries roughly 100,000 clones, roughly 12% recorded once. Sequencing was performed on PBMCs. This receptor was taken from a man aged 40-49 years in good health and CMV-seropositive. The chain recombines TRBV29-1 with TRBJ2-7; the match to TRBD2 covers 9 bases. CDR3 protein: CSVWGRLADEQYF. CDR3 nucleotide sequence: TGCAGCGTTTGGGGCCGACTAGCGGACGAGCAGTACTTC.